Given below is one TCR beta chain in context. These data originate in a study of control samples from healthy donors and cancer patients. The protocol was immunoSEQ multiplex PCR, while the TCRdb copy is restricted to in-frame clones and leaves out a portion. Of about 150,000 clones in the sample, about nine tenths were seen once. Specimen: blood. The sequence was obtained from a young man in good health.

CDR3 protein: CASSTGDREGETQYF. DNA for the CDR3: TGCGCCAGCAGCACGGGGGACCGCGAGGGGGAGACCCAGTACTTC. This sequence joins TRBV5-1 and TRBJ2-5, with D possibly TRBD2 on 6 matching bases. V was cut by 4 bases and J by 5 bases, with 18 bases left in between. The CDR3 totals 15 residues. Germline V lookup: CDR1 SGHRS, CDR2 YFSETQ.